This is a list of T cell receptor beta chains from one sample in a study of blood T cells in healthy people across ages. TCRdb reprocessed the 5' RACE reads with MiXCR, giving one entry per CDR3 protein. The data show about 800,000 distinct CDR3 sequences, about 25% seen once. These data also formed part of another study, on T cells of mothers and their children.

The material sequenced was blood. The receptors were gathered from a boy between 5 and 17 years old in good health. Each CDR3 is given with its conserved first and last residue. A D gene is named only where the DNA matches it firmly. Size is omitted from some rows. Given values are once, few, many or a class for expanded clones.

v_gene	d_gene	j_gene	abundance	CDR3nt	CDR3aa
TRBV29-1	TRBD1	TRBJ2-1	.	TGCAGCGTGACAGGGAAAGCTTTAAATGAGCAGTTCTTC	CSVTGKALNEQFF
TRBV29-1	.	TRBJ2-7	few	TGCAGCGTTGAGGCTGTGCAGGGAAGGGGCTACGAGCAGTACTTC	CSVEAVQGRGYEQYF
TRBV7-7	TRBD2	TRBJ2-3	.	TGTGCTAGCAGCTTAGGTGCGGGGGGGAAAGATACGCAGTATTTT	CASSLGAGGKDTQYF
TRBV28	.	TRBJ2-2	.	TGTGCCAGCAGAACCTCCGGGGAGCTGTTTTTT	CASRTSGELFF
TRBV5-1	TRBD1	TRBJ1-2	few	TGCGCCAGCAGCTTTTTGGGACAGGGAGAAGATGGCTACACCTTC	CASSFLGQGEDGYTF
TRBV7-9	.	TRBJ1-1	few	TGTGCCAGCAGCCACCTCACCAATGAAGCTTTCTTT	CASSHLTNEAFF
TRBV20-1	TRBD2	TRBJ2-5	many	TGCAGTGCTAGATATGTAGCGGGAGCGGAAGAGACCCAGTACTTC	CSARYVAGAEETQYF
TRBV28	.	TRBJ2-7	.	TGTGCAACCCGGACGGATACCTACGAGCAGTACTTC	CATRTDTYEQYF
TRBV9	.	TRBJ2-7	.	TGTGCCAGCAGCGTAACCCCTCGGACAGAAACCTACGAGCAGTACTTC	CASSVTPRTETYEQYF
TRBV7-2	.	TRBJ1-2	.	TGTGCCAGCAGCTTAGTGCCGCTCTCGGAGGGCGGCTACACCTTC	CASSLVPLSEGGYTF